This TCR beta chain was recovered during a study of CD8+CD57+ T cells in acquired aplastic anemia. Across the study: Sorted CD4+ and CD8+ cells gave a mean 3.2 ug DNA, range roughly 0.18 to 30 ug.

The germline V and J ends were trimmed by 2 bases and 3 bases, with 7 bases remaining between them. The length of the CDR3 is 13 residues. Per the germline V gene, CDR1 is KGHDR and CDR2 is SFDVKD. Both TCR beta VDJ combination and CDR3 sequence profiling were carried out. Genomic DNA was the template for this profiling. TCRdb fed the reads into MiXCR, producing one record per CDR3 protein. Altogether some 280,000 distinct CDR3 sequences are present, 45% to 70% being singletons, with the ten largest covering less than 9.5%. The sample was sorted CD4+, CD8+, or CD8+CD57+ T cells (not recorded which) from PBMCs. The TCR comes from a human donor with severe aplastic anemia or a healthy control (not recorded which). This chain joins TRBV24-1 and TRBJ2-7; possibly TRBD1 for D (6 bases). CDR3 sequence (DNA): TGTGCCACCAGTGATTCGACAGGCTACGAGCAGTACTTC. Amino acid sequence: CATSDSTGYEQYF.